The sequence of this T cell receptor beta chain was determined in a study of cytomegalovirus exposure and HLA in healthy donors. CDR1 is SGHRS and CDR2 is YFSETQ in the germline V gene. V lost 2 bases to trimming and J lost 0 bases, with 8 bases between them. The CDR3 loop spans 14 amino acids. Use of 60 Vbeta and 13 Jbeta primers characterized the PCR. The method was immunoSEQ multiplex PCR; TCRdb's version includes in-frame clones alone and lacks a portion of them. Of about 91,000 clones in the sample, roughly 60% were seen once. Source material: PBMCs. The TCR sequence derives from a human donor in good health. The chain recombines TRBV5-1 with TRBJ1-2; D may be TRBD1 (5 bases). The chain's CDR3 is CASSFGASNYGYTF. The CDR3, as DNA: TGCGCCAGCAGCTTTGGGGCGTCTAACTATGGCTACACCTTC. The whole variable domain, filled in from reference TRBV5-1 and TRBJ1-2, reads KAGVTQTPRYLIKTRGQQVTLSCSPISGHRSVSWYQQTPGQGLQFLFEYFSETQRNKGNFPGRFSGRQFSNSRSEMNVSTLELGDSALYLCASSFGASNYGYTFGSGTRLTVV.